One and the same sample provided the 12 T cell receptor beta chains below, sequenced in a study of blood T cell repertoires in COVID-19 (dated by TCRdb to 2018 to 2021). Library construction relied on the immunoSEQ multiplex PCR assay. TCRdb took this table from immuneACCESS and kept in-frame rearrangements with V and J called. Such tables lack part of the clones; where checked against another copy, unresolved V genes explain under half of the gap, and the rest is unexplained. The sample yields 450,000 or so clones; about 92% were counted once. About 0.57% of the sample lies in the top ten. The sample was PBMCs or T cells enriched from blood (not recorded which). These TCRs come from a young man who had recovered from COVID-19.

This chain connects TRBV5-1 to TRBJ2-7; D perhaps matches TRBD2 (6 bases). Germline V CDR1 and CDR2: SGHRS, YFSETQ. The V end was cut by 5 bases, the J end by 5 bases, with 23 bases between. The CDR3 sequence is 16 residues long. The CDR3 DNA reads TGCGCCAGCAGGAGGCTCCGTGGCGGGGTTGGGAACGAGCAGTACTTC. Protein: CASRRLRGGVGNEQYF.

The chain employs TRBV2 and TRBJ1-4; D gene ambiguous. Germline CDR1 reads SNHLY; CDR2 reads FYNNEI. Trimming took off 7 bases at V and 9 bases at J, with 21 bases between the two ends. The CDR3 sequence is 15 residues long. The CDR3 bases are TGTGCCAGCAATCAAGAGGGCAGTAAAGGGAAAAAACTGTTTTTT. Its translation: CASNQEGSKGKKLFF.

V is TRBV11-1 and J is TRBJ2-7, with 8 bases that match TRBD1. Germline V lookup: CDR1 SGHAT, CDR2 FQDESV (reference sequence). This CDR3 region has 15 residues. Germline trimming cut 5 bases from V and 3 bases from J; bases unmatched to any gene: 9. This CDR3 is CASSRTTGEDYEQYF. The CDR3 coding sequence is TGTGCCAGCAGCCGTACGACAGGGGAGGACTACGAGCAGTACTTC.

The rearrangement joins TRBV4-1 to TRBJ2-7, with 10 bases lining up with TRBD2. Trimming at V came to 1 base and at J to 5 bases, leaving 5 bases not matched to a gene. Germline lookup yields CDR1 MGHRA and CDR2 YSYEKL. The CDR3 is made up of 15 amino acids. CDR3 sequence: CASSQGRAGGDEQYF. In DNA, the CDR3 is TGCGCCAGCAGCCAAGGTCGAGCGGGAGGGGACGAGCAGTACTTC.

The CDR3, as DNA: TGTGCCAGCTCACCTAAGTGGACTAGCGGGAGGAGCACAGATACGCAGTATTTT. It is translated as CASSPKWTSGRSTDTQYF. V usage is TRBV18 and J usage is TRBJ2-3; 14 bases agree with TRBD2. The germline CDR1 and CDR2 sequences are KGHSH and LQKENI. V was clipped by 3 bases and J by 0 bases; unmatched bases: 5. The CDR3 is 18 amino acids.

Regarding this clone: The identical CDR3 is also encoded by other nucleotide sequences in the sample. V gene TRBV3-1 (or the pseudogene TRBV3-2) combines with J gene TRBJ1-4; 10 bases are a match to TRBD1. The V gene end was trimmed by 0 bases and the J gene end by 7 bases; junction bases not matched to a gene: 5. Per germline, CDR1 LGHDT and CDR2 YNNKEL (reference sequence). The CDR3 is 16 amino acids. For the CDR3, the DNA is TGTGCCAGCAGCCAAGATTATAGGGACAGGGGTGAAAAACTGTTTTTT. This gives the protein CASSQDYRDRGEKLFF.

This chain uses TRBV7-9 with TRBJ2-7; TRBD1 is a possible D gene (6 bases). In germline, CDR1 is SEHNR, CDR2 FQNEAQ (reference sequence). The CDR3 spans 12 residues. Trimming pared 8 bases from V and 9 bases from J, leaving 17 bases between. CDR3 in amino acids: CASGGHFPGQYF. The CDR3 nucleotides are TGTGCCAGCGGGGGACATTTCCCGGGGCAGTACTTC.

J is TRBJ1-4 and V is TRBV3-1 (or the pseudogene TRBV3-2); D ambiguous. The germline V and J ends were trimmed by 4 bases and 8 bases, with 14 bases remaining between them. From germline, CDR1 is LGHDT and CDR2 YNNKEL (reference sequence). The CDR3 is made up of 14 amino acids. CDR3 residues: CASSRGASSEKLFF. The CDR3 DNA reads TGTGCCAGCAGCCGTGGAGCATCGTCGGAAAAACTGTTTTTT.

The V gene is TRBV15, the J gene TRBJ2-7; D perhaps matches TRBD1 (5 bases). The V end lost 3 bases, the J end lost 3 bases, and 12 bases lay between the germline ends. CDR3 size: 14 residues. Germline V lookup: CDR1 LNHNV, CDR2 YYDKDF (reference sequence). The chain's CDR3 is CATSRGQSHYEQYF. CDR3 coding DNA: TGTGCCACCAGCAGGGGGCAGAGCCACTACGAGCAGTACTTC.

As DNA, the CDR3 is TGTGCCAGTAGTAGACAGACAGGGGGCTATCAGCCCCAGCATTTT. This codes for CASSRQTGGYQPQHF. The V gene is TRBV19, the J gene TRBJ1-5; TRBD1 matches at 10 bases. Trimming took 4 bases from V and 5 from J; bases not matched to a gene: 5. This CDR3 is 15 amino acids long. Germline V lookup: CDR1 LNHDA, CDR2 SQIVND (reference sequence).

V usage is TRBV7-3 and J usage is TRBJ1-2, with unresolved D. The CDR3 covers 15 residues. With 7 bases removed from V and 6 bases from J, the gap between germline ends came to 21 bases. Per the germline V gene, CDR1 is SGHTA and CDR2 is FQGTGA. CDR3 amino acids: CASNSEYCSLDGYTF. The CDR3 DNA reads as TGTGCCAGCAACTCGGAGTACTGCTCCCTAGATGGCTACACCTTC.

The chain couples TRBV7-9 to TRBJ1-2; 9 positions agree with TRBD1. The V segment lost 4 bases and the J segment 8 bases; nucleotides outside the gene matches: 8. Germline CDR1 and CDR2: SEHNR and FQNEAQ (reference sequence). The CDR3 loop spans 14 amino acids. The CDR3 here is CASSSMGQGGGYTF. CDR3 in DNA: TGTGCCAGCAGCTCAATGGGACAGGGAGGCGGCTACACCTTC.